The clone carrying this T cell receptor (beta chain) occurred many times. The CDR3 runs to 17 residues. Germline-derived CDR1 and CDR2 are MNHEY and SVGAGI. Deletions cut 5 bases from V and 4 bases from J, with 23 bases between. In TCRdb, the reads were re-called with MiXCR into one record per CDR3 protein. This table has approximately 250,000 distinct CDR3 sequences, less than 35% appearing once. These data are taken from a study of kidney transplant recipient with SARS-CoV-2 infection. The chain joins TRBV6-5 to TRBJ1-2; D is unresolved. This specimen was a blood sample, taken at baseline and on day 111 from a kidney transplant recipient. This sequence was found in a male patient in his thirties who had COVID-19 and was a kidney transplant recipient. Some T cells may originate from the graft donor. In nucleotides, the CDR3 is TGTGCCAGCAGTGGGAGACGGGAATGTAGAAAGACCTATGGCTACACCTTC. Translated: CASSGRRECRKTYGYTF.